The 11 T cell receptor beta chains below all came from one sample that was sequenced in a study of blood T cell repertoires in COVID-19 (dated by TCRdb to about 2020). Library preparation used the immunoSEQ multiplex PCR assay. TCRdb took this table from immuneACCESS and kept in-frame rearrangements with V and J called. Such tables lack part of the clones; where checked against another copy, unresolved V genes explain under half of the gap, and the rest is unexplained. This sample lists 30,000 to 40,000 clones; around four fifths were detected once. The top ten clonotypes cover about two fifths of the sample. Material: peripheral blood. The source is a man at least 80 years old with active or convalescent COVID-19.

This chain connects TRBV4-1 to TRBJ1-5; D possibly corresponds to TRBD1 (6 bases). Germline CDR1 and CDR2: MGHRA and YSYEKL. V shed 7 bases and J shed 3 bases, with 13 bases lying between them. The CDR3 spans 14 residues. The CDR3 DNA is TGCGCCAGCACTCCCGACAGGAACAATCAGCCCCAGCATTTT. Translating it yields CASTPDRNNQPQHF.

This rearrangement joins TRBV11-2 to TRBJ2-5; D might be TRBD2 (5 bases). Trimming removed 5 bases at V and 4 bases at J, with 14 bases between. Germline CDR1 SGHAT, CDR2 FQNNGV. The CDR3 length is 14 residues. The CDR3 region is CASSQSGALETQYF. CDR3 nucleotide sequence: TGTGCCAGCAGCCAGAGCGGCGCTCTAGAGACCCAGTACTTC.

The CDR3 is CSVGASGVMNTGELFF. CDR3 DNA: TGCAGCGTTGGGGCTAGCGGGGTGATGAACACCGGGGAGCTGTTTTTT. The genes are TRBV29-1 and TRBJ2-2, with 9 bases fitting TRBD2. Germline-derived CDR1 and CDR2 are SQVTM and ANQGSEA. Trimming at V came to 4 bases and at J to 1 base, leaving 7 bases not matched to a gene. The CDR3 runs to 16 residues.

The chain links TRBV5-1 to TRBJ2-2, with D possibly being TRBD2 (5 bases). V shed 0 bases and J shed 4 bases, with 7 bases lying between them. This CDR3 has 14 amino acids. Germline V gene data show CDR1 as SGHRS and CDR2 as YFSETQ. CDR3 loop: CASSLVAGTGELFF. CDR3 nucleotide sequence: TGCGCCAGCAGCTTGGTTGCGGGCACCGGGGAGCTGTTTTTT. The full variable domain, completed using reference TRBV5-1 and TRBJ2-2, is KAGVTQTPRYLIKTRGQQVTLSCSPISGHRSVSWYQQTPGQGLQFLFEYFSETQRNKGNFPGRFSGRQFSNSRSEMNVSTLELGDSALYLCASSLVAGTGELFFGEGSRLTVL.

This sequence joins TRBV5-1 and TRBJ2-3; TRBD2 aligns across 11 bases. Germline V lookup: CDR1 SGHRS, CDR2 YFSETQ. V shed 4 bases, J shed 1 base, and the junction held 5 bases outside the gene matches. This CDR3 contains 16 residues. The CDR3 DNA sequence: TGCGCCAGCAGCCCGGGGACTAGCGGAGGCACAGATACGCAGTATTTT. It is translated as CASSPGTSGGTDTQYF.

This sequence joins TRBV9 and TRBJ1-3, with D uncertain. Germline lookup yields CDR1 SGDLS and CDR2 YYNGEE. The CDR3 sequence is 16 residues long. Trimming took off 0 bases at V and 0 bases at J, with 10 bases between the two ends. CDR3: CASSVATASSGNTIYF. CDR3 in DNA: TGTGCCAGCAGCGTAGCTACAGCCAGCTCTGGAAACACCATATATTTT.

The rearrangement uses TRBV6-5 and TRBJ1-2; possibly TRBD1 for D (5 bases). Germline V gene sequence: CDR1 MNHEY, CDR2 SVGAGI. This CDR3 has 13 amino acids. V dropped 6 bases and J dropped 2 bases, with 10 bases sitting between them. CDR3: CASSFGGNYGYTF. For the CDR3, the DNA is TGTGCCAGCAGCTTCGGGGGGAACTATGGCTACACCTTC.

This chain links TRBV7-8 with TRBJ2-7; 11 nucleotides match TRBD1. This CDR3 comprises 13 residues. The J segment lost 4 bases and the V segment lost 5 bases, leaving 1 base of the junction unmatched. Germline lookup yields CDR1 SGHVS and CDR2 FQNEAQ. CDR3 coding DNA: TGTGCCAGCAGCCGGGACAGGGGGTACGAGCAGTACTTC. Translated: CASSRDRGYEQYF.

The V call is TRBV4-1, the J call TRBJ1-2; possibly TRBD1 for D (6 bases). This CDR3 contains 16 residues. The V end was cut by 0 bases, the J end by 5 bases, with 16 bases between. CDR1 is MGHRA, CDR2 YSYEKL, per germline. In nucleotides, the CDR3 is TGCGCCAGCAGCCAAGATGGAACAGGGTCGGGGTATGGCTACACCTTC. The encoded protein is CASSQDGTGSGYGYTF.

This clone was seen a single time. The CDR3 spells CSVEGTGNSPLHF. The CDR3 DNA follows: TGCAGCGTTGAAGGGACAGGAAATTCACCCCTCCACTTT. This chain joins TRBV29-1 and TRBJ1-6; 7 nucleotides align to TRBD1. V was pared by 1 base and J by 7 bases, with 1 base of the junction left unmatched. The CDR3 is 13 residues long. The germline CDR1 and CDR2 sequences are SQVTM and ANQGSEA.

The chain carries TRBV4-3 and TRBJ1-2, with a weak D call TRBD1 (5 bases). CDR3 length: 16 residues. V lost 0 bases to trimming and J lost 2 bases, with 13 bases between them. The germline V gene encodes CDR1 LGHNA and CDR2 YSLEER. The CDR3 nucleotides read TGCGCCAGCAGCCAAGAGTTAAGGGGCACCAACTATGGCTACACCTTC. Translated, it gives CASSQELRGTNYGYTF.